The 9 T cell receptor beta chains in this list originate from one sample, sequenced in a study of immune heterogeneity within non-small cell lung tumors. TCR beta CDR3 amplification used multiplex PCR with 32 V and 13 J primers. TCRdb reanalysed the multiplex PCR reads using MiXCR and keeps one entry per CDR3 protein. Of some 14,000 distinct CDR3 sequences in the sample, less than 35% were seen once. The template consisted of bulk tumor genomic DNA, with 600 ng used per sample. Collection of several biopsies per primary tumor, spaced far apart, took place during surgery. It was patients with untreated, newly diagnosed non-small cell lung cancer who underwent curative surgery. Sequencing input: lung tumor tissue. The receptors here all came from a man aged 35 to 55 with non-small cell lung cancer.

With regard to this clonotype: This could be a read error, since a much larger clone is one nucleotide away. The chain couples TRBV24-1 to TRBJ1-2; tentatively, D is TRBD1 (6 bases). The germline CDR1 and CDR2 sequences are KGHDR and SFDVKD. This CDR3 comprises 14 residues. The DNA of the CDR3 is TGTGCCACCGTATCCGGGACACGAAACTATGGCCACACCTTC. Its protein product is CATVSGTRNYGHTF.

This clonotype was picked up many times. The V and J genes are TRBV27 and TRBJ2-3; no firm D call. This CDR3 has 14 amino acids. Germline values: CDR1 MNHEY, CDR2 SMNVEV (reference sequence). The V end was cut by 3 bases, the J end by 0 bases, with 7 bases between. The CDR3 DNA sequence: TGTGCCAGCAGTTTTGGGCCTAGCACAGATACGCAGTATTTT. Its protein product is CASSFGPSTDTQYF.

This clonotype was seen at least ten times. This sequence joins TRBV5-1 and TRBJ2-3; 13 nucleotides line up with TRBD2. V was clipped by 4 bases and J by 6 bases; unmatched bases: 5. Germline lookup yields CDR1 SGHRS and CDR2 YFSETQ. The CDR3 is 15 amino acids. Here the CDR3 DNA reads TGCGCCAGCAGCCCGGGACTAGCGGGACAGGATACGCAGTATTTT. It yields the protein CASSPGLAGQDTQYF.

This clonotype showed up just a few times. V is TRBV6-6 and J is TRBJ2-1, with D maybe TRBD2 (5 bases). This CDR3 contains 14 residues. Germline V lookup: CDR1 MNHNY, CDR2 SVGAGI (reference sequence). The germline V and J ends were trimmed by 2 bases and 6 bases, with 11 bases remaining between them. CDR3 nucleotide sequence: TGTGCCAGCAGTTACGAGGTTCTAGCCAATGAGCAGTTCTTC. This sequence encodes CASSYEVLANEQFF.

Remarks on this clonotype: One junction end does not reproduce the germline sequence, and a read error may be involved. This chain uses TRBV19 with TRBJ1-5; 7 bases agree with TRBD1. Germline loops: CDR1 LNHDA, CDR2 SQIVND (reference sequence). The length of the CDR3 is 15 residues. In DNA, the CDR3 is TGTTCCAGTAGTAAAGGGGGCCGCAGCAATCAGCCCCAGCATTTT. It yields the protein CSSSKGGRSNQPQHF.

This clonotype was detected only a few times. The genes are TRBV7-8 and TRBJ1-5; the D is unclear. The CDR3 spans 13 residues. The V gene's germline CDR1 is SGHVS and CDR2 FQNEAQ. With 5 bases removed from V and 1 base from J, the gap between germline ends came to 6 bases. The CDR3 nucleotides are TGTGCCAGCAGCCCCCAAAGCAATCAGCCCCAGCATTTT. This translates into CASSPQSNQPQHF.

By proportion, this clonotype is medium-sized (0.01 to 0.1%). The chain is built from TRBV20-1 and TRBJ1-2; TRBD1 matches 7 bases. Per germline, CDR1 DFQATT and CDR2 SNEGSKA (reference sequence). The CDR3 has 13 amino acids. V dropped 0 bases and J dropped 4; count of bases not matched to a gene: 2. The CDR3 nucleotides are TGCAGTGCTAGAGATGACAGGGCCTATGGCTACACCTTC. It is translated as CSARDDRAYGYTF.

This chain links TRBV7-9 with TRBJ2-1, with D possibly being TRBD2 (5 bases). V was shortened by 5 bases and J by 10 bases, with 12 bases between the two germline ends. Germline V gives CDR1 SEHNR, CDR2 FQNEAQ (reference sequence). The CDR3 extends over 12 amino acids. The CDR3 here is CASSPDRLEQFF. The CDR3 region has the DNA TGTGCCAGCAGCCCAGACCGACTAGAGCAGTTCTTC.

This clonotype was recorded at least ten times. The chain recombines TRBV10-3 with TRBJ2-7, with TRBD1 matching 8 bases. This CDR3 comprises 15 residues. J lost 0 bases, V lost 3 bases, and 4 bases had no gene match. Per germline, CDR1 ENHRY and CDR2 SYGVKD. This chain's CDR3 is CAISDPGQGSYEQYF. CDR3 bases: TGTGCCATCAGTGACCCCGGACAGGGCTCCTACGAGCAGTACTTC.